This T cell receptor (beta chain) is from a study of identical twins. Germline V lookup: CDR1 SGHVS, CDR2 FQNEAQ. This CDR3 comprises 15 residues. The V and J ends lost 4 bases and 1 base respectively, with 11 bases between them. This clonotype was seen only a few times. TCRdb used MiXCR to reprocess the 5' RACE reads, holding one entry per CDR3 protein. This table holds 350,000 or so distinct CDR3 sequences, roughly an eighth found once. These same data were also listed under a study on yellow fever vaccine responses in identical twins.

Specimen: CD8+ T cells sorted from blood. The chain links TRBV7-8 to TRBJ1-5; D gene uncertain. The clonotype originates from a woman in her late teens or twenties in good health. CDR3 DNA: TGTGCCAGCAGCTACGTACCGGCAAGCAATCAGCCCCAGCATTTT. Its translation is CASSYVPASNQPQHF.